These 4 T cell receptor beta chains came from one sample sequenced in a study of shared clonotypes between healthy human individuals. Terminally differentiated effector memory CD45RA+ cells were excluded from the naive CD8 cells, which were CD45RO-negative and positively selected for CCR7. Generated by immunoSEQ multiplex PCR, the TCRdb table keeps only in-frame clones and is missing some. The sample consists of approximately 2,000,000 clones, around 93% of them appearing once. Sequencing was performed on naive CD8+ T cells from PBMCs. All receptors come from a young man in good health. Some clones in this sample may be carry-over from other donors' samples.

Concerning this clone itself: Distinct nucleotide sequences in the sample also encode this CDR3. The chain is built from TRBV6-5 and TRBJ2-7; a weak D match, TRBD1 (5 bases). This CDR3 is 13 amino acids long. V dropped 2 bases and J dropped 2 bases, with 7 bases sitting between them. The germline CDR1 and CDR2 sequences are MNHEY and SVGAGI. CDR3 residues: CASSYRGAYEQYF. The DNA of the CDR3 is TGTGCCAGCAGTTACAGGGGTGCCTACGAGCAGTACTTC.

The V gene is TRBV4-3, the J gene TRBJ1-2; TRBD1 aligns across 7 bases. This CDR3 is built from 13 residues. Germline V gene sequence: CDR1 LGHNA, CDR2 YSLEER. Germline trimming cut 6 bases from V and 3 bases from J; bases unmatched to any gene: 4. The CDR3 nucleotides are TGCGCCAGCAGTCATACAGGGGACTATGGCTACACCTTC. This encodes CASSHTGDYGYTF.

This sequence joins TRBV30 and TRBJ1-2, with TRBD1 identical over 7 bases. The CDR3 extends over 13 amino acids. The ends lost 5 bases at V and 4 bases at J; junction bases unmatched: 7. Germline V gene data show CDR1 as GTSNPN and CDR2 as SVGIG (reference sequence). The CDR3 region has the DNA TGTGCCTGGGAACAGGGGCGTCTCTATGGCTACACCTTC. Amino acid sequence: CAWEQGRLYGYTF.

J is TRBJ2-3 and V is TRBV27; the D is unclear. Germline CDR1 MNHEY, CDR2 SMNVEV (reference sequence). V lost 4 bases and J lost 3, with 11 bases in between. CDR3 size: 14 residues. The CDR3 region is CASSYFGQTDTQYF. In DNA form, the CDR3 reads TGTGCCAGCAGTTATTTTGGGCAGACAGATACGCAGTATTTT.